One sample yielded the 8 T cell receptor beta chains listed below, sequenced in a study of beta chain features in type 1 diabetes. The isolated RNA, all of it, was reverse transcribed, so expressed TCRB transcripts were what got sequenced. The method was immunoSEQ multiplex PCR; TCRdb's version includes in-frame clones alone and lacks a portion of them. The sample has around 330,000 clones; roughly 11% are singletons. The sequenced material came from naive CD4+ T cells from blood. All receptors come from a woman aged 25 to 39 in good health.

This clone was counted a few times. The CDR3 loop reads CASSPRLAGPTDTQYF. The CDR3 DNA is TGTGCCAGCAGCCCTCGACTAGCGGGACCCACAGATACGCAGTATTTT. The chain has TRBV7-3 and TRBJ2-3; 11 bases match TRBD2. CDR3 length: 16 residues. Germline values: CDR1 SGHTA, CDR2 FQGTGA. V trimming: 5 bases; J trimming: 2 bases; junction bases outside the gene matches: 6.

This clone was counted between two and nine times. The chain employs TRBV2 and TRBJ2-7; weak D call: TRBD1 (6 bases). The CDR3 extends over 14 amino acids. The germline gives CDR1 SNHLY, CDR2 FYNNEI. Between the trimmed V and J ends, which lost 4 bases and 4 bases, there was a span of 14 bases. This CDR3 is CASSVGTLRYEQYF. Here the CDR3 DNA reads TGTGCCAGCAGTGTCGGGACACTACGTTACGAGCAGTACTTC.

The rearrangement uses TRBV2 and TRBJ1-5, with 8 bases matching TRBD1. The CDR3 extends over 13 amino acids. Germline V gives CDR1 SNHLY, CDR2 FYNNEI. V lost 10 bases to trimming and J lost 7 bases; unmatched junction nucleotides: 9. For the CDR3, the DNA is TGTGCCACCGGGACAGGCTTGAGCCAGCCCCAGCATTTT. It is translated as CATGTGLSQPQHF.

This clone was counted between two and nine times. J is TRBJ2-7 and V is TRBV19; TRBD1 matches at 8 bases. CDR1 and CDR2 (germline): LNHDA, SQIVND (reference sequence). This CDR3 is built from 15 residues. The ends lost 3 bases at V and 2 bases at J; junction bases unmatched: 6. CDR3: CASSIGLTGAYEQYF. The CDR3, as DNA: TGTGCCAGTAGTATCGGTCTGACAGGGGCCTACGAGCAGTACTTC.

This chain links TRBV29-1 with TRBJ1-1; possible D gene TRBD1, 5 bases. The CDR3 has 12 residues. CDR1 and CDR2 (germline): SQVTM, ANQGSEA. The CDR3 sequence is CLGGSMNTEAFF. The CDR3 nucleotides read TGCTTGGGGGGATCCATGAACACTGAAGCTTTCTTT.

In DNA, the CDR3 is TGTGCCAGCTCATTGACAGGTCCGCGGTCTAACAATGAGCAGTTCTTC. Protein: CASSLTGPRSNNEQFF. The rearrangement joins TRBV18 to TRBJ2-1; TRBD1 is a possible D gene (6 bases). Germline CDR1 is KGHSH and CDR2 is LQKENI. The CDR3 totals 16 residues. V was shortened by 5 bases and J by 5 bases, with 19 bases between the two germline ends.

The rearrangement links TRBV19 to TRBJ2-2; a weak D match, TRBD1 (5 bases). Germline V gives CDR1 LNHDA, CDR2 SQIVND (reference sequence). The V end lost 0 bases, the J end lost 0 bases, and 8 bases lay between the germline ends. The CDR3 loop spans 16 amino acids. The CDR3 spells CASSIDPTANTGELFF. The CDR3 DNA is TGTGCCAGTAGTATAGACCCGACAGCGAACACCGGGGAGCTGTTTTTT.

There are a few counts of this clone. The chain couples TRBV14 to TRBJ1-2; D may be TRBD1 (6 bases). Trimming took 2 bases from V and 4 from J, leaving 14 bases between them. There are 15 residues in the CDR3. Germline V gene lookup returns CDR1 SGHDN and CDR2 FVKESK. The CDR3 here is CASSQSPTGPYGYTF. CDR3 DNA: TGTGCCAGCAGCCAAAGCCCCACAGGGCCCTATGGCTACACCTTC.